This T cell receptor beta chain originates from a study of shared clonotypes between healthy human individuals. Cells designated naive CD8 were CD45RO-negative and were positively selected for CCR7, with terminally differentiated effector memory CD45RA+ cells excluded. Execution of the assay was at deep level. TCRdb's table, derived via immunoSEQ multiplex PCR, lists solely in-frame clones and lacks some. This sample yields more than 2 million clones, of which roughly 94% are seen a single time; 0.85% to 1.3% belongs to the top ten. CDR1 is LNHNV and CDR2 is YYDKDF in the germline V gene (reference sequence). Losses at the gene ends were 4 bases for V and 4 bases for J; bases not matched to a gene: 8. CDR3 length: 15 residues.

This receptor was identified in a man between 18 and 29 years old in good health. The sequencing sample was made of naive CD8+ T cells sorted from blood. This chain links TRBV15 with TRBJ2-3; 7 nucleotides match TRBD1. The CDR3 loop reads CATSITGAFADTQYF. The CDR3 DNA follows: TGTGCCACCAGCATTACAGGGGCCTTTGCAGATACGCAGTATTTT.